The 32 T cell receptor beta chains listed next were all sequenced from one sample in a study of shared clonotypes between healthy human individuals. Clones were sequenced by immunoSEQ multiplex PCR, and TCRdb holds only the in-frame ones, with some missing. Among over 2 million clones, over 85% were seen once, and the ten largest hold more than 0.1%. The sequenced material came from naive CD4+ T cells sorted from blood. The subset is: CD45RA+ positively selected. All receptors derive from a man between 18 and 35 years old in good health.

The V and J genes are TRBV12-2 and TRBJ2-5; the table calls TRBD2, which could not be checked here. TRBV12-2 is classified as a pseudogene. The CDR3 totals 17 residues. As DNA, the CDR3 is TGTGCAAGTCGCTTAGGGGGACTAGCGGGAGGACAAGAGACCCAGTACTTC. This encodes CASRLGGLAGGQETQYF.

The chain links TRBV7-9 to TRBJ1-2; D might be TRBD1 (6 bases). CDR3 length: 15 residues. Germline values: CDR1 SEHNR, CDR2 FQNEAQ (reference sequence). Trimming removed 0 bases at V and 8 bases at J, with 16 bases between. The CDR3 region is CASSLAGAGERGYTF. CDR3 nucleotide sequence: TGTGCCAGCAGCTTAGCAGGGGCAGGGGAGAGAGGCTACACCTTC. The full variable domain, in which reference TRBV7-9 and TRBJ1-2 provide the parts outside the CDR3, is DTGVSQNPRHKITKRGQNVTFRCDPISEHNRLYWYRQTLGQGPEFLTYFQNEAQLEKSRLLSDRFSAERPKGSFSTLEIQRTEQGDSAMYLCASSLAGAGERGYTFGSGTRLTVV.

This rearrangement joins TRBV5-4 to TRBJ2-5; 8 nucleotides agree with TRBD2. V dropped 0 bases and J dropped 5; count of bases not matched to a gene: 12. This CDR3 comprises 17 residues. Germline CDR1 is SGHNT and CDR2 is YYREEE (reference sequence). In nucleotides, the CDR3 is TGTGCCAGCAGCTTGGGTGGCGGGACTAGATATTGGGAGACCCAGTACTTC. This codes for CASSLGGGTRYWETQYF.

The chain is built from TRBV5-1 and TRBJ2-2; D is perhaps TRBD2 (6 bases). Deletions cut 7 bases from V and 2 bases from J, with 18 bases between. Germline V gene lookup returns CDR1 SGHRS and CDR2 YFSETQ. The CDR3 spans 16 residues. CDR3 bases: TGCGCCAGCGGATTTGGGGGACTCCCCAACACCGGGGAGCTGTTTTTT. Its protein is CASGFGGLPNTGELFF.

This rearrangement joins TRBV10-3 to TRBJ1-3, with 8 bases identical to TRBD1. The CDR3 covers 16 residues. Germline V gives CDR1 ENHRY, CDR2 SYGVKD. Trimming took 4 bases from V and 0 from J; bases not matched to a gene: 5. The CDR3: CAISVRQGISGNTIYF. CDR3 DNA: TGTGCCATCAGTGTGAGACAGGGGATCTCTGGAAACACCATATATTTT.

The chain couples TRBV18 to TRBJ2-3; the D is unclear. Germline V gene sequence: CDR1 KGHSH, CDR2 LQKENI. The CDR3 totals 14 residues. V was shortened by 2 bases and J by 5 bases, with 11 bases between the two germline ends. In nucleotides, the CDR3 is TGTGCCAGCTCACCATCCTTAGGCGAAGATACGCAGTATTTT. Translated, it gives CASSPSLGEDTQYF.

The chain combines TRBV6-1 with TRBJ1-5; possible D gene TRBD1, 5 bases. CDR1 and CDR2 from the germline V gene are MNHNS and SASEGT. V lost 6 bases, J lost 2 bases, and 11 bases lay in between. The CDR3 extends over 14 amino acids. The CDR3 nucleotides read TGTGCCAGCAGGGACAACTTTGGCAATCAGCCCCAGCATTTT. Translating gives CASRDNFGNQPQHF.

In its sample, this clone was seen once. V and J are TRBV7-2 and TRBJ1-3; no clear D gene. V shed 2 bases and J shed 2 bases, with 13 bases lying between them. From germline, CDR1 is SGHTA and CDR2 FQGNSA. This CDR3 comprises 16 residues. CDR3 nucleotides: TGTGCCAGCAGCTTATCTGGCCGCTCACCTGGAAACACCATATATTTT. It is translated as CASSLSGRSPGNTIYF.

The rearrangement uses TRBV5-6 and TRBJ1-5; 7 nucleotides agree with TRBD1. Looked up from germline, CDR1 is SGHDT and CDR2 is YYEEEE. Trimming took 5 bases from V and 0 from J; bases not matched to a gene: 5. This CDR3 comprises 15 residues. Written as DNA, the CDR3 is TGTGCCAGCAGTCCGGGACAGTATAGCAATCAGCCCCAGCATTTT. Translating it yields CASSPGQYSNQPQHF.

This clone came up once. This chain connects TRBV21-1 to TRBJ1-6; the table names TRBD1, a call not compared with the DNA. TRBV21-1 is a pseudogene. There are 15 residues in the CDR3. This chain's CDR3 is CASSMAGQGNSPLHF. The CDR3 DNA follows: TGTGCCAGCAGCATGGCGGGACAGGGAAATTCACCCCTCCACTTT.

As DNA, the CDR3 is TGTGCCAGCACCACGAGGGCCGGGAATGAGCAGTTCTTC. It specifies CASTTRAGNEQFF. This chain joins TRBV7-8 and TRBJ2-1, with D possibly being TRBD2 (5 bases). The V gene's germline CDR1 is SGHVS and CDR2 FQNEAQ. V shed 7 bases and J shed 7 bases, with 14 bases lying between them. CDR3 length: 13 residues.

The chain couples TRBV4-1 to TRBJ2-3, with 9 positions matching TRBD2. CDR1 and CDR2 (germline): MGHRA, YSYEKL. CDR3 length: 16 amino acids. V gave up 1 base and J gave up 0 bases; unmatched junction bases: 2. The chain's CDR3 is CASSQGLAASTDTQYF. The CDR3 DNA is TGCGCCAGCAGCCAAGGACTAGCGGCTAGCACAGATACGCAGTATTTT.

The J gene is TRBJ2-1, the V gene TRBV30; maybe TRBD2 (6 bases). V was trimmed by 4 bases and J by 7 bases, leaving 11 bases between them. In germline, CDR1 is GTSNPN, CDR2 SVGIG (reference sequence). This CDR3 has 12 residues. The CDR3 reads CAWIRESNEQFF. As DNA, the CDR3 is TGTGCCTGGATTCGGGAGTCGAATGAGCAGTTCTTC.

V is TRBV30 and J is TRBJ2-7; no definite D call. The germline CDR1 and CDR2 sequences are GTSNPN and SVGIG (reference sequence). V was clipped by 0 bases and J by 6 bases, with 12 bases between them. The CDR3 is made up of 13 amino acids. The DNA for the CDR3 is TGTGCCTGGAGTGTACAAGGGTCACCCGAGCAGTACTTC. This gives the protein CAWSVQGSPEQYF.

In this sample, this clone turned up once. V and J are TRBV2 and TRBJ2-2; 12 bases are shared with TRBD2. The V and J ends lost 2 bases and 0 bases, in that order; junction bases with no gene match: 7. In germline, CDR1 is SNHLY, CDR2 FYNNEI. CDR3 length: 19 residues. CDR3: CASSEPETSGGPNTGELFF. Here the CDR3 DNA reads TGTGCCAGCAGTGAACCGGAGACTAGCGGGGGCCCGAACACCGGGGAGCTGTTTTTT.

The CDR3 here is CASRQGTLPTDTQYF. The CDR3 coding sequence is TGTGCCAGCCGGCAGGGGACTTTACCCACAGATACGCAGTATTTT. The chain carries TRBV4-2 and TRBJ2-3; the D call may be TRBD1 or TRBD2 (6 bases each). There are 15 residues in the CDR3. Germline loops: CDR1 LGHNA, CDR2 YNFKEQ. V lost 8 bases, J lost 2 bases, and 17 bases lay in between.

V and J are TRBV5-8 and TRBJ2-7; 10 nucleotides agree with TRBD1. V shed 2 bases and J 7 bases; nucleotides not matched to a gene: 12. CDR1 SGHTS and CDR2 YDEGEE come from the germline V gene. There are 16 residues in the CDR3. The CDR3 DNA follows: TGTGCCAGCAGCTTCAATCCTGGACAGGGGGTTGGGGAGCAGTACTTC. Residues: CASSFNPGQGVGEQYF.

The chain combines TRBV6-1 with TRBJ1-4, with D perhaps matching TRBD1 (5 bases). Germline CDR1 and CDR2: MNHNS and SASEGT. Trimming stripped 4 bases from V and 4 bases from J, with 13 bases between. The CDR3 consists of 15 residues. This chain's CDR3 is CASSVGAGFNEKLFF. DNA of the CDR3: TGTGCCAGCAGTGTTGGGGCAGGTTTTAATGAAAAACTGTTTTTT.

This sequence joins TRBV9 and TRBJ2-5, with 9 bases aligning to TRBD2. The germline CDR1 and CDR2 sequences are SGDLS and YYNGEE. This CDR3 has 16 residues. V trimming: 0 bases; J trimming: 4 bases; junction bases outside the gene matches: 7. In DNA, the CDR3 is TGTGCCAGCAGCGTAGGTAAAGCGGGAGGAGGAGAGACCCAGTACTTC. Translating gives CASSVGKAGGGETQYF.

This clone was detected once. The genes are TRBV10-2 and TRBJ2-3; TRBD2 matches at 13 bases. This CDR3 has 14 residues. J gave up 10 bases and V 7 bases, and 8 bases lay outside the gene matches. Germline CDR1 reads WSHSY; CDR2 reads SAAADI. The CDR3 DNA sequence: TGCGCCAGCAACCCGACTAGCGGGGGGCCTGCGCAGTATTTT. Its translation is CASNPTSGGPAQYF.

The chain is built from TRBV2 and TRBJ1-2; D might be TRBD1 (5 bases). CDR3 length: 14 amino acids. The V gene lost 4 bases and the J gene lost 3 bases, with 12 bases spanning the gap. Germline V gene sequence: CDR1 SNHLY, CDR2 FYNNEI. The DNA for the CDR3 is TGTGCCAGCAGTGGCTGGGGGAGTGACTATGGCTACACCTTC. This codes for CASSGWGSDYGYTF.

The gene calls are TRBV25-1 and TRBJ1-6, with D possibly TRBD1 on 5 matching bases. V was trimmed by 3 bases and J by 8 bases, leaving 20 bases between them. CDR3 size: 17 residues. Germline V gene data show CDR1 as MGHDK and CDR2 as SYGVNS. CDR3 protein: CASSDHLGVGGDSPLHF. DNA for the CDR3: TGTGCCAGCAGTGACCATCTGGGGGTAGGAGGGGATTCACCCCTCCACTTT.

This clone has ten or more counts. Other DNA sequences in the same sample also yield this CDR3. The chain is built from TRBV30 and TRBJ1-3, with D uncertain. The CDR3 consists of 13 residues. The ends were cut back, 7 bases at V and 0 bases at J, with 10 bases in the middle. Germline V CDR1 and CDR2: GTSNPN, SVGIG (reference sequence). The CDR3 region is CALWTDSGNTIYF. In DNA, the CDR3 is TGTGCCTTATGGACGGACTCTGGAAACACCATATATTTT.

V and J are TRBV7-8 and TRBJ2-1, with 10 bases lining up with TRBD2. CDR1 is SGHVS and CDR2 is FQNEAQ in the germline V gene. This CDR3 contains 15 residues. The V and J ends lost 2 bases and 8 bases, in that order; junction bases with no gene match: 6. The CDR3, as DNA: TGTGCCAGCAGCTTATACCTAGCGGGAGTCCATGAGCAGTTCTTC. This sequence encodes CASSLYLAGVHEQFF.

The chain combines TRBV7-2 with TRBJ1-4; 7 bases are a match to TRBD1. The CDR3 spans 15 residues. Germline lookup yields CDR1 SGHTA and CDR2 FQGNSA. V dropped 4 bases and J dropped 7; count of bases not matched to a gene: 9. CDR3 in DNA: TGTGCCAGCAGCTCCCAGGGACAGTCGTTTGAAAAACTGTTTTTT. It yields the protein CASSSQGQSFEKLFF.

This chain joins TRBV5-6 and TRBJ1-4, with 7 bases aligning to TRBD1. Germline V gene lookup returns CDR1 SGHDT and CDR2 YYEEEE. V gave up 4 bases and J gave up 5 bases; unmatched junction bases: 11. The CDR3 runs to 16 residues. In DNA form, the CDR3 reads TGTGCCAGCAGCATTCGGACCGGGACAGAAAATGAAAAACTGTTTTTT. It is translated as CASSIRTGTENEKLFF.

The rearrangement links TRBV30 to TRBJ1-6; no clear D gene. Germline CDR1 reads GTSNPN; CDR2 reads SVGIG (reference sequence). Trimming shortened V by 8 bases and J by 6 bases, and 11 bases separated the two germline ends. This CDR3 is built from 12 residues. This chain's CDR3 is CAQAGFNSPLHF. The CDR3 region has the DNA TGTGCCCAGGCGGGGTTTAATTCACCCCTCCACTTT.

On this clone: Other DNA sequences within the sample encode an identical CDR3. The chain recombines TRBV6-6 with TRBJ1-3, with D unclear. Between the trimmed V and J ends, which lost 8 bases and 2 bases, there was a span of 7 bases. CDR1 MNHNY and CDR2 SVGAGI come from the germline V gene (reference sequence). The CDR3 spans 12 residues. CDR3 DNA sequence: TGTGCCAGCGGTAGGGCTGGAAACACCATATATTTT. Amino acids: CASGRAGNTIYF.

With regard to this clone: Because the CDR3's place on the DNA is in doubt, the DNA is left out and the CDR3 is given as listed by TCRdb. The J gene is TRBJ1-4, the V gene TRBV11-2; TRBD1, the D gene given by the table, was not confirmed from the DNA. The CDR3 has 15 residues if both end residues are counted. The germline V gene has CDR1 SGHAT and CDR2 FQNNGV. This chain's CDR3 is CASSSSKQGNEKLFF.

This clone occurred once. The rearrangement joins TRBV28 to TRBJ2-3; D is unresolved. This CDR3 spans 16 amino acids. The V end was cut by 5 bases, the J end by 0 bases, with 15 bases between. Germline lookup yields CDR1 MDHEN and CDR2 SYDVKM. In nucleotides, the CDR3 is TGTGCCAGCAGTCGCGCGAAATTGGGAAGCACAGATACGCAGTATTTT. It encodes CASSRAKLGSTDTQYF.

The chain joins TRBV20-1 to TRBJ2-7; no firm D call. V was cut by 6 bases and J by 5 bases, with 11 bases left in between. This CDR3 spans 11 amino acids. Looked up from germline, CDR1 is DFQATT and CDR2 is SNEGSKA (reference sequence). The CDR3 region is CSAGAGDEQYF. The CDR3 DNA reads as TGCAGTGCCGGAGCTGGTGACGAGCAGTACTTC.

This sequence joins TRBV19 and TRBJ1-2; TRBD1 aligns across 7 bases. V lost 3 bases, J lost 0 bases, and 7 bases stayed unmatched. Germline assignment: CDR1 LNHDA and CDR2 SQIVND (reference sequence). The CDR3 sequence is 16 residues long. CDR3 nucleotide sequence: TGTGCCAGTAGTATCATGGTTGGGACAGCTAACTATGGCTACACCTTC. This gives the protein CASSIMVGTANYGYTF.